This TCR beta chain was sequenced for a study of cytomegalovirus exposure and HLA in healthy donors. Study-level points and caveats: Analyses of presence and absence presupposed an approximately uniform sequencing depth across donors.

The PCR employed 60 Vbeta primers together with 13 Jbeta primers. Produced via immunoSEQ multiplex PCR; TCRdb's table is partial and in-frame only. The table lists 60,000 to 75,000 clones, 80% to 90% of them singletons, with about 12% in the top ten. CDR1 is SEHNR, CDR2 FQNEAQ, per germline (reference sequence). This CDR3 has 14 amino acids. V was clipped by 2 bases and J by 4 bases; unmatched bases: 4. Concerning this clone itself: Antigen: not known.

This clonotype originated in a woman aged 25 to 39 in good health and CMV-seropositive. The chain couples TRBV7-9 to TRBJ2-5, with 7 bases fitting TRBD1. Material: PBMCs. CDR3 region: CASSLTGAGETQYF. In DNA form, the CDR3 reads TGTGCCAGCAGCTTAACAGGGGCTGGAGAGACCCAGTACTTC.